In this sample, the clone carrying this T cell receptor beta chain turned up a few times. Antigen: not known. Via MiXCR, TCRdb re-called the 5' RACE reads, giving one row per CDR3 protein. The data hold roughly 230,000 distinct CDR3 sequences, with over 15% observed a single time. V trimming: 0 bases; J trimming: 7 bases; junction bases outside the gene matches: 8. Germline V lookup: CDR1 LGHNA, CDR2 YSLEER. The CDR3 sequence is 17 residues long. This record belongs to a study of CD8 T cells in ankylosing spondylitis. Study results and limitations: A TCR beta motif of under ten highly homologous variants appeared characteristic of ankylosing spondylitis blood.

This TCR was sampled from a male donor with ankylosing spondylitis or in good health (not recorded which). This rearrangement joins TRBV4-3 to TRBJ2-1; 11 nucleotides align to TRBD2. The specimen was blood, either unsorted or a sorted T cell fraction (not recorded which). This CDR3 is CASSQDTWGLADNEQFF. The CDR3, as DNA: TGCGCCAGCAGCCAAGATACTTGGGGACTAGCGGATAATGAGCAGTTCTTC.